This is a list of T cell receptor beta chains from one sample in a study of blood T cell repertoires in COVID-19. Libraries were prepared by immunoSEQ multiplex PCR; TCRdb keeps only in-frame clonotypes and omits some of them. The sample has almost 250,000 clones, around 88% seen once. Sequenced input: PBMCs or T cells enriched from blood (not recorded which). The receptors come from a woman aged 25-40 years who had recovered from COVID-19. Each CDR3 is given with its conserved first and last residue. A D gene is named only where the DNA matches it firmly. Size is omitted from some rows. Given values are once, few, many or a class for expanded clones.

>NA|TRBJ1-1|TRBV10-3|TRBD1
CAIRDSDTEAFF
TGTGCCATCCGGGACAGCGACACTGAAGCTTTCTTT
>NA|TRBJ2-7|TRBV7-8|NA
CASSSRSYEQYF
TGTGCCAGCAGCTCACGGAGTTACGAGCAGTACTTC
>NA|TRBJ2-1|TRBV28|TRBD1
CASSSGQGATEQFF
TGTGCCAGCAGTTCGGGACAGGGGGCGACTGAGCAGTTCTTC
>NA|TRBJ1-4|TRBV2|TRBD1
CASSGQANEKLFF
TGTGCCAGCTCAGGACAGGCTAATGAAAAACTGTTTTTT
>once|TRBJ1-4|TRBV28|NA
CASSLDGEAPKLFF
TGTGCCAGCAGTTTAGACGGGGAGGCTCCAAAACTGTTTTTT
>NA|TRBJ2-7|TRBV7-9|TRBD1
CATSGTGYEQYF
TGTGCCACCTCCGGGACAGGGTACGAGCAGTACTTC
>few|TRBJ1-1|TRBV7-2|NA
CASSPTRDITEAFF
TGTGCCAGCAGCCCTACCCGGGACATAACTGAAGCTTTCTTT
>NA|TRBJ2-2|TRBV4-2|TRBD1
CASSQVPRGRDTGELFF
TGTGCCAGCAGCCAAGTCCCCAGGGGGCGCGACACCGGGGAGCTGTTTTTT
>NA|TRBJ2-2|TRBV5-1|NA
CASSLNSQGGSGELFF
TGCGCCAGCAGCTTGAATAGCCAGGGTGGGTCCGGGGAGCTGTTTTTT
>NA|TRBJ1-2|TRBV19|NA
CASSIGGNYGYTF
TGTGCCAGTAGTATTGGCGGAAACTATGGCTACACCTTC
>NA|TRBJ1-2|TRBV5-1|TRBD1
CASSPGQGNYGYTF
TGCGCCAGCAGCCCGGGACAGGGGAACTATGGCTACACCTTC
>once|TRBJ2-1|TRBV6-6|NA
CASSDGGGWSEQFF
TGTGCCAGCAGTGATGGAGGGGGCTGGAGTGAGCAGTTCTTC
>NA|TRBJ2-2|TRBV2|NA
CASRTGRAGELFF
TGTGCCAGCAGGACAGGTAGAGCCGGGGAGCTGTTTTTT
>NA|TRBJ2-7|TRBV4-2|TRBD2
CASSPSGGPYEQYF
TGTGCCAGCAGCCCGAGCGGGGGACCCTACGAGCAGTACTTC
>NA|TRBJ2-7|TRBV5-4|TRBD1
CASSSGQGDEQYF
TGTGCCAGCAGTTCGGGACAGGGGGACGAGCAGTACTTC
>NA|TRBJ1-1|TRBV3-1/TRBV3-2|TRBD1
CASSQAGDRGWWNTEAFF
TGTGCCAGCAGCCAAGCAGGGGACAGGGGGTGGTGGAACACTGAAGCTTTCTTT
>NA|TRBJ1-2|TRBV10-3|TRBD1
CAISRAGGDTGYTF
TGTGCCATCAGTCGGGCAGGGGGTGACACGGGCTACACCTTC
>NA|TRBJ1-1|TRBV7-2|NA
CASSLEWVGQVFF
TGTGCCAGCAGCTTAGAATGGGTGGGGCAGGTTTTCTTT
>NA|TRBJ1-1|TRBV28|NA
CASSFPVATEAFF
TGTGCCAGCAGTTTTCCAGTTGCCACTGAAGCTTTCTTT
>NA|TRBJ2-3|TRBV19|NA
CASSWEDFTDTQYF
TGTGCCAGTAGTTGGGAGGACTTCACAGATACGCAGTATTTT
>once|TRBJ2-1|TRBV19|TRBD1
CASRFDRGAGRNEQFF
TGTGCCAGTAGATTCGACAGGGGAGCTGGTAGAAATGAGCAGTTCTTC
>NA|TRBJ2-1|TRBV28|TRBD2
CASSSGRTSGAYNEQFF
TGTGCCAGCAGTTCTGGAAGGACTAGCGGTGCCTACAATGAGCAGTTCTTC
>NA|TRBJ2-7|TRBV6-1|NA
CASSESLYEQYF
TGTGCCAGCAGTGAATCCCTCTACGAGCAGTACTTC
>NA|TRBJ1-1|TRBV5-4|TRBD1
CASKLTRGQANTEAFF
TGTGCCAGCAAACTAACACGAGGACAGGCGAACACTGAAGCTTTCTTT
>once|TRBJ1-3|TRBV4-1|TRBD1
CASSQGRQGHYGNTIYF
TGCGCCAGCAGCCAAGGTCGACAGGGTCATTACGGAAACACCATATATTTT
>few|TRBJ1-2|TRBV28|NA
CAGSTDSNYGYTF
TGTGCCGGCTCGACAGATTCTAACTATGGCTACACCTTC
>NA|TRBJ1-2|TRBV6-5|NA
CASSYLSVRGIYGYTF
TGTGCCAGCAGTTATCTATCGGTCAGGGGAATCTATGGCTACACCTTC
>NA|TRBJ2-4|TRBV11-2|TRBD1
CASSPWTGGVVNIQYF
TGTGCCAGCAGCCCATGGACAGGGGGCGTAGTGAACATTCAGTACTTC
>NA|TRBJ2-1|TRBV5-4|TRBD1
CASSFSQGQGADEQFF
TGTGCCAGCAGCTTCAGTCAGGGACAGGGGGCGGATGAGCAGTTCTTC